A selection of T cell receptor beta chains follows, all from one sample in a study of blood T cell repertoires in COVID-19. Using immunoSEQ multiplex PCR, the repertoire was profiled, and TCRdb retains in-frame clones only, with some absent. The sample has about 91,000 clones, about 88% seen once. What was sequenced was peripheral blood. Receptors were obtained from a woman older than 75 with active COVID-19. The CDR3 runs from the conserved cysteine through the conserved F or W. D genes are given only for firm matches. A row's size may be missing; if present it is once, few, many or a size class.

j_gene: TRBJ2-1
abundance: .
len: 13
v_gene: TRBV6-2/TRBV6-3
d_gene: TRBD2
CDR3nt: TGTGCCAGCAGTTGGACTAGCGGGAGTGAGCAGTTCTTC
CDR3aa: CASSWTSGSEQFF

j_gene: TRBJ2-3
abundance: once
len: 17
v_gene: TRBV29-1
d_gene: TRBD2
CDR3nt: TGCAGCGTTGAAGATCGAGGGGCGGGAGGGCCCGGAGATACGCAGTATTTT
CDR3aa: CSVEDRGAGGPGDTQYF

j_gene: TRBJ2-7
abundance: .
len: 15
v_gene: TRBV23-1
d_gene: .
CDR3nt: TGCGCCAGCAGTCAATCGATCAGGGCCAAAAACGAGCAGTACTTC
CDR3aa: CASSQSIRAKNEQYF

j_gene: TRBJ2-2
abundance: .
len: 17
v_gene: TRBV11-3
d_gene: TRBD2
CDR3nt: TGTGCCAGCAGCTCGTCGACTAGCGGGAGCCATAACGGGGAGCTGTTTTTT
CDR3aa: CASSSSTSGSHNGELFF

j_gene: TRBJ1-3
abundance: .
len: 12
v_gene: TRBV15
d_gene: .
CDR3nt: TGTGCCACCCGAGGGTTTGGAAACACCATATATTTT
CDR3aa: CATRGFGNTIYF

j_gene: TRBJ2-1
abundance: few
len: 12
v_gene: TRBV18
d_gene: .
CDR3nt: TGTGCCAGCTCAGGTTGGGAGAATGAGCAGTTCTTC
CDR3aa: CASSGWENEQFF

j_gene: TRBJ2-5
abundance: .
len: 14
v_gene: TRBV6-5
d_gene: TRBD1
CDR3nt: TGTGCCAGCGGCCCCCGGGACAGGCAAGAGACCCAGTACTTC
CDR3aa: CASGPRDRQETQYF

j_gene: TRBJ2-3
abundance: once
len: 14
v_gene: TRBV10-1
d_gene: .
CDR3nt: TGCGCCAGCAGTGGATCCCCACTAGCAGATACGCAGTATTTT
CDR3aa: CASSGSPLADTQYF

j_gene: TRBJ1-2
abundance: .
len: 14
v_gene: TRBV29-1
d_gene: .
CDR3nt: TGCAGCGTTTCTCGGGGGGAGGGGAGATATGGCTACACCTTC
CDR3aa: CSVSRGEGRYGYTF

j_gene: TRBJ2-7
abundance: .
len: 14
v_gene: TRBV3-1/TRBV3-2
d_gene: TRBD2
CDR3nt: TGTGCCAGTCGGAGCACTAGCGGGAGGGGTGAGCAGTACTTC
CDR3aa: CASRSTSGRGEQYF

j_gene: TRBJ2-7
abundance: .
len: 14
v_gene: TRBV19
d_gene: TRBD1
CDR3nt: TGTGCCAGTAGCAGCCACAGGGGGCTGTACGAGCAGTACTTC
CDR3aa: CASSSHRGLYEQYF

j_gene: TRBJ1-2
abundance: .
len: 12
v_gene: TRBV6-5
d_gene: .
CDR3nt: TGTGCCAGCAGGAGACAGAGCTATGGCTACACCTTC
CDR3aa: CASRRQSYGYTF

j_gene: TRBJ1-4
abundance: .
len: 15
v_gene: TRBV28
d_gene: .
CDR3nt: TGTGCCAGCAGTTTAGGGGGCGCGTCTAATGAAAAACTGTTTTTT
CDR3aa: CASSLGGASNEKLFF

j_gene: TRBJ2-5
abundance: .
len: 15
v_gene: TRBV4-3
d_gene: .
CDR3nt: TGCGCCAGCAGCCAAGATTGGACTGTCCAAGAGACCCAGTACTTC
CDR3aa: CASSQDWTVQETQYF

j_gene: TRBJ2-1
abundance: .
len: 15
v_gene: TRBV9
d_gene: TRBD2
CDR3nt: TGTGCCAGCAGCGGGACCTTAGCGGGAGGGAGTGAGCAGTTCTTC
CDR3aa: CASSGTLAGGSEQFF

j_gene: TRBJ1-2
abundance: .
len: 14
v_gene: TRBV6-1
d_gene: TRBD1
CDR3nt: TGTGCCAGCAGTGAAACCCGGACAGGCTATGGCTACACCTTC
CDR3aa: CASSETRTGYGYTF

j_gene: TRBJ2-1
abundance: .
len: 14
v_gene: TRBV6-6
d_gene: .
CDR3nt: TGTGCCAGCAGTTATAGCGGCTCCTACAATGAGCAGTTCTTC
CDR3aa: CASSYSGSYNEQFF

j_gene: TRBJ2-1
abundance: .
len: 14
v_gene: TRBV18
d_gene: TRBD2
CDR3nt: TGTGCCAGCTCACCGAGCGGGATTAGGAATGAGCAGTTCTTC
CDR3aa: CASSPSGIRNEQFF

j_gene: TRBJ1-5
abundance: .
len: 14
v_gene: TRBV2
d_gene: .
CDR3nt: TGTGCCAGCGGTTCCCACAGGGAGAATCAGCCCCAGCATTTT
CDR3aa: CASGSHRENQPQHF

j_gene: TRBJ1-2
abundance: .
len: 14
v_gene: TRBV28
d_gene: .
CDR3nt: TGTGCCAGCAGTCTCCGACAGGACAGCTATGGCTACACCTTC
CDR3aa: CASSLRQDSYGYTF

j_gene: TRBJ2-1
abundance: .
len: 16
v_gene: TRBV5-4
d_gene: TRBD2
CDR3nt: TGTGCCAGCCCTGGGCCTGCTAGCGGGACGGACAATGAGCAGTTCTTC
CDR3aa: CASPGPASGTDNEQFF

j_gene: TRBJ2-2
abundance: .
len: 17
v_gene: TRBV11-3
d_gene: TRBD1
CDR3nt: TGTGCCAGCAGCTTGACAGGGGGGTTATTTGACACCGGGGAGCTGTTTTTT
CDR3aa: CASSLTGGLFDTGELFF

j_gene: TRBJ2-1
abundance: .
len: 15
v_gene: TRBV5-1
d_gene: .
CDR3nt: TGCGCCAGCAGCTTGGGACAGAGCTCCTACAATGAGCAGTTCTTC
CDR3aa: CASSLGQSSYNEQFF

j_gene: TRBJ2-5
abundance: .
len: 16
v_gene: TRBV7-3
d_gene: TRBD2
CDR3nt: TGTGCCAGCAGCCCGGGGACTAGCGGGAGTGTGGAGACCCAGTACTTC
CDR3aa: CASSPGTSGSVETQYF

j_gene: TRBJ2-3
abundance: .
len: 17
v_gene: TRBV27
d_gene: TRBD2
CDR3nt: TGTGCCAGCAGTTTTTGGACTAGCGGGAGTCTGAGGGATACGCAGTATTTT
CDR3aa: CASSFWTSGSLRDTQYF

j_gene: TRBJ2-1
abundance: .
len: 18
v_gene: TRBV25-1
d_gene: .
CDR3nt: TGTGCCAGCAGTGAAGCAAATTCCGGGACTGCCTCCTACAATGAGCAGTTCTTC
CDR3aa: CASSEANSGTASYNEQFF

j_gene: TRBJ2-7
abundance: .
len: 13
v_gene: TRBV29-1
d_gene: TRBD2
CDR3nt: TGCAGCGTTGCGGTAGCGGGAGACGACGAGCAGTACTTC
CDR3aa: CSVAVAGDDEQYF

j_gene: TRBJ2-7
abundance: .
len: 14
v_gene: TRBV11-2
d_gene: .
CDR3nt: TGTGCCAGCAGCTTATTCCGGGAGTACTACGAGCAGTACTTC
CDR3aa: CASSLFREYYEQYF

j_gene: TRBJ2-7
abundance: .
len: 15
v_gene: TRBV7-9
d_gene: TRBD2
CDR3nt: TGTGCCAGCAGCCGGACTAGCCGGGGAACCTACGAGCAGTACTTC
CDR3aa: CASSRTSRGTYEQYF

j_gene: TRBJ2-2
abundance: few
len: 13
v_gene: TRBV9
d_gene: .
CDR3nt: TGTGCCAGCAGCGGCCAGTTTGCCGGGGAGCTGTTTTTT
CDR3aa: CASSGQFAGELFF

j_gene: TRBJ2-2
abundance: once
len: 14
v_gene: TRBV21-1
d_gene: .
CDR3nt: TGTGCCAGCAGCAAAGTGACAAACACCGGGGAGCTGTTTTTT
CDR3aa: CASSKVTNTGELFF